The subject of this entry is one T cell receptor (beta chain). Its antigen remains unknown. Unmatched junction bases numbered 6, after V lost 0 bases and J lost 5 bases. This CDR3 is built from 15 residues. Germline values: CDR1 SGDLS, CDR2 YYNGEE. Reverse transcription of extracted RNA yielded cDNA, which provided the sequencing template. Measured with immunoSEQ multiplex PCR; TCRdb has only the in-frame clones, and not every one. Among 45,000 to 70,000 clones, 96% were seen once, and the ten largest hold under 30%. The data were taken from a study of CD8+ T cells in alopecia areata. Study-level information: Patients in the treated group were given tofacitinib by mouth, 5 to 10 mg twice a day.

PBMCs were stained for CD3, CD4 and CD8, and CD4+ and CD8+ T cells were sorted. The study, taken as a whole, reports: Alopecia totalis/universalis scalp especially showed more expanded CD8+ clones than normal scalp. Mouse data revealed clearer TCR sharing than patient data did, a gap possibly tied to HLA.

Sequences were derived from CD8+ T cells sorted from blood, sampled at week 0. This chain links TRBV9 with TRBJ2-5, with 8 bases aligning to TRBD1. This receptor was obtained from a human donor with alopecia areata. Here the CDR3 reads CASSVGGTGGETQYF. In DNA form, the CDR3 reads TGTGCCAGCAGCGTAGGGGGGACAGGTGGTGAGACCCAGTACTTC. The full variable domain, completed using reference TRBV9 and TRBJ2-5, is DSGVTQTPKHLITATGQRVTLRCSPRSGDLSVYWYQQSLDQGLQFLIQYYNGEERAKGNILERFSAQQFPDLHSELNLSSLELGDSALYFCASSVGGTGGETQYFGPGTRLLVL.